Detailed here is one T cell receptor (beta chain). The table lists this clonotype with many counts. What this receptor recognizes is not known. One base away there is no much larger clone; base qualities are not given. The data belong to a study of neurological immune-mediated disorders (dated by TCRdb to the late 2010s). Background for the entire study: Of the 35 or so multiple sclerosis patients, around 30 had relapsing-remitting MS and 3 had secondary progressive MS. Peripheral blood TCR-beta repertoires from HTLV-I-associated myelopathy (HAM/TSP) patients, multiple sclerosis patients and healthy controls were compared by UMI-based sequencing. The roughly 100 TCR-beta libraries covered PBMC samples along with longitudinal samples, technical triplicates, and paired sorted CD4+ and CD8+ T-cell subsets. The cohort was made up of about 65 subjects, consisting of 15 or so HAM/TSP patients, some 35 multiple sclerosis patients and approximately 20 healthy controls. What the study reported, not specific to this receptor: Repertoires from 18 of 34 MS patients were grouped by phylogenetic analysis into a cluster of related CDR3 sequences, suggesting a possible repertoire-level signature. The highest TCR clonal expansion was observed in HAM/TSP patients, whereas the lowest was observed in MS patients, even when compared with healthy controls. The MS cluster was not associated with any clinical or MRI features, and the authors stated that larger cohorts are needed. Across subjects, expanded clones never shared an identical CDR3 amino acid sequence, which suggests that the TCR-beta repertoires in every group were private.

Unsorted PBMC libraries were generated from 2 million PBMCs stored in RNAlater at -80 °C until RNA extraction. The multiple sclerosis patients were enrolled in a US clinical protocol that evaluated disease progression with magnetic resonance imaging. Peripheral blood underwent Ficoll-Hypaque density gradient centrifugation to isolate PBMCs, which were then cryopreserved in liquid nitrogen. CDR1 is given as SGHNT and CDR2 as YENEEA, both from the germline V gene. From the cysteine through the phenylalanine, the CDR3 covers 12 amino acids. The retained sequence is limited to the CDR3, 36 bases, with the frame set at the first base. V is reduced by 4 bases and J by 7 bases, leaving a spacing of 10 bases between them. cDNA was synthesized by template-switch 5'RACE using a primer carrying a 10-nucleotide random unique molecular identifier by which each TCR transcript was tagged. Each sequencing run produced over 170 million TCR-beta sequences covering 15-18 subjects. Total RNA was extracted with the RNeasy kit. TCR-beta VDJ regions were amplified with primers for the TCR constant region and the 5'RACE anchor, using the KAPA Real-time Library Amplification kit. Sample indexes and Illumina adaptors were added in a first PCR, and a second PCR then increased library yield. After Ampure bead purification, the TCR product of roughly 650 bp was size-selected on a 2% E-gel SizeSelection system. Before pooling, libraries had their quality checked on a Bioanalyzer, their concentration measured with Qubit, and their quantity determined with the Kapa Library Quantification kit. An Illumina HiSeq 2500 was used to sequence the libraries paired-end at 2 x 150 bp. To increase sequence diversity, about 23-32% phiX was spiked into each library pool. Per the source publication's procedure: Quality-filtered reads were processed with the UMI-based MiGEC pipeline, which removed over 75% of raw TCR sequences during error correction. IMGT germline references were used for aligning VDJ genes, and each clonotype was defined as a unique CDR3 amino acid sequence together with its V-J genes. Clonal expansion, Shannon diversity, and CDR3 relatedness (CalcPairwiseDistances, ClusterSamples) were evaluated with VDJtools, and phylogenetic trees were built with CLCbio workbench. Using coefficient-of-variation modelling across technical triplicates, the study counted a clone as expanded if it had at least 8 unique UMIs. Using fastp at Q25 and MiXCR, TCRdb reprocessed the public reads and kept productive beta chains. When rows share a CDR3 protein, they turn into one entry using the most common DNA and genes. These V and J calls originate from TCRdb's pipeline instead of the authors' own analysis. The sample records fewer than 75,000 distinct CDR3 sequences, 4.5% of which are singletons. The ten largest clones capture around 6.9% of the sample.

The clonotype was recovered from a man between 25 and 39 years old with multiple sclerosis. The rearrangement joined TRBV11-3 to TRBJ1-1, with a weak D call of TRBD1 (5 bases match). Sequencing input: PBMCs. The CDR3 region reads CASSSNRNEAFF. The sequence in DNA is TGTGCCAGCAGCTCGAACAGGAATGAAGCTTTCTTT.